These T cell receptor beta chains were read from a single sample in a study of regulatory T cells in long-lasting Graves disease. TCRdb fed the multiplex PCR reads into MiXCR, producing one record per CDR3 protein. The sample includes hundreds of thousands of distinct CDR3 sequences, 15% to 20% of them seen just once. Material: peripheral blood mononuclear cells (PBMCs), obtained at new diagnosis, from a patient treated with antithyroid drugs. Receptors originate from a female donor with Graves disease. CDR3s include the opening cysteine and the closing phenylalanine or tryptophan. The order of the fields is V gene, J gene, D gene, clone size, CDR3 protein, CDR3 DNA. The D gene is left open where the match is weak. Rows may omit the clone size; those that give it use once, few, many or a size class.

V gene: TRBV4-2
J gene: TRBJ2-3
D gene: TRBD2
clone size: many
CDR3 protein: CASSQASGAGATDTQYF
CDR3 DNA: TGTGCCAGCAGCCAAGCGTCTGGAGCGGGAGCCACAGATACGCAGTATTTT

V gene: TRBV30
J gene: TRBJ1-2
D gene: NA
clone size: NA
CDR3 protein: CAWSVPGGGWYGYTF
CDR3 DNA: TGTGCCTGGAGTGTACCCGGGGGGGGTTGGTATGGCTACACCTTC

V gene: TRBV7-3
J gene: TRBJ2-7
D gene: NA
clone size: many
CDR3 protein: CASSPDGTTNYEQYF
CDR3 DNA: TGTGCCAGCAGCCCAGACGGGACAACCAACTACGAGCAGTACTTC

V gene: TRBV9
J gene: TRBJ2-1
D gene: NA
clone size: many
CDR3 protein: CASSARGPSDLSYNEQFF
CDR3 DNA: TGTGCCAGCAGCGCTAGGGGACCCTCCGACCTCTCCTACAATGAGCAGTTCTTC

V gene: TRBV28
J gene: TRBJ1-5
D gene: TRBD1
clone size: many
CDR3 protein: CASSQTGGSNQPQHF
CDR3 DNA: TGTGCCAGCAGTCAGACAGGGGGCAGCAATCAGCCCCAGCATTTT

V gene: TRBV6-2/TRBV6-3
J gene: TRBJ2-1
D gene: NA
clone size: few
CDR3 protein: CASSYSDANEQFF
CDR3 DNA: TGTGCCAGCAGTTACTCCGACGCTAATGAGCAGTTCTTC

V gene: TRBV20-1
J gene: TRBJ2-3
D gene: TRBD2
clone size: many
CDR3 protein: CSATLAGTTDTQYF
CDR3 DNA: TGCAGTGCGACCTTAGCGGGGACCACAGATACGCAGTATTTT

V gene: TRBV7-8
J gene: TRBJ1-2
D gene: TRBD1
clone size: many
CDR3 protein: CASSLLAGTAIMSDGYTF
CDR3 DNA: TGTGCCAGCAGCTTATTAGCTGGGACAGCAATTATGTCAGATGGCTACACCTTC

V gene: TRBV6-5
J gene: TRBJ1-5
D gene: TRBD1
clone size: many
CDR3 protein: CASSYYQTGGSNQPQHF
CDR3 DNA: TGTGCCAGCAGTTACTACCAGACAGGGGGGTCAAATCAGCCCCAGCATTTT

V gene: TRBV2
J gene: TRBJ2-7
D gene: NA
clone size: many
CDR3 protein: CASSGGWGGSYEQYF
CDR3 DNA: TGTGCCAGCAGTGGTGGGTGGGGCGGGTCCTACGAGCAGTACTTC